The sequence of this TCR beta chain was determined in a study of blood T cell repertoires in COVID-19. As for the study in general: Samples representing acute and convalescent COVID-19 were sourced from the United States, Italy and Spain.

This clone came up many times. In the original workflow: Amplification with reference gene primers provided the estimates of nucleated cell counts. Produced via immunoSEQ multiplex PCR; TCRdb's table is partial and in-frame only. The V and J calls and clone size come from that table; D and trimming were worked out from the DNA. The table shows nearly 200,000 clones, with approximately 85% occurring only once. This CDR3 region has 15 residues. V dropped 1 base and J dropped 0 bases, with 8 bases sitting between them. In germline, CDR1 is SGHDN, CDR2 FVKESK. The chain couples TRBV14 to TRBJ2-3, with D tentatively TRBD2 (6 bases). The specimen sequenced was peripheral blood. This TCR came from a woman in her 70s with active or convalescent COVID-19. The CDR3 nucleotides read TGTGCCAGCAGCCAAGTTGCGGGGAGCACAGATACGCAGTATTTT. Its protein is CASSQVAGSTDTQYF.